The rows below give T cell receptor beta chains drawn from one sample of a study of cytotoxic CD8 clonotypes in ibrutinib-treated CLL. TCRdb's copy holds only in-frame clones and misses some; the assay was immunoSEQ multiplex PCR. Of under 150,000 clones in the sample, 84% were seen once. Sequencing was performed on PBMCs, taken after 24 months of ibrutinib treatment. Source of these receptors: a human donor with chronic lymphocytic leukemia. Both conserved end residues are part of each CDR3. The D gene is left open where the match is weak. Where a row states a size, it is once, few, many or the class of an expanded clone; other rows omit it.

D	V	J	size	CDR3	DNA
-	TRBV5-6	TRBJ2-5	few	CASGPNQETQYF	TGTGCCAGCGGCCCCAACCAAGAGACCCAGTACTTC
-	TRBV6-5	TRBJ2-5	-	CASSTPGNQETQYF	TGTGCCAGCAGTACCCCCGGCAATCAAGAGACCCAGTACTTC
TRBD1	TRBV19	TRBJ1-2	-	CASSIDRGNGYTF	TGTGCCAGTAGTATCGACAGGGGGAATGGCTACACCTTC
-	TRBV28	TRBJ1-1	-	CASSLAAGEAFF	TGTGCCAGCAGTTTGGCGGCAGGGGAAGCTTTCTTT
-	TRBV19	TRBJ2-2	few	CASSPLEGLISGELFF	TGTGCCAGTAGTCCTCTAGAGGGGCTTATATCCGGGGAGCTGTTTTTT
TRBD1	TRBV5-4	TRBJ2-5	-	CATTEDRELRTQYF	TGTGCCACCACTGAAGACAGGGAACTTAGGACCCAGTACTTC
-	TRBV14	TRBJ1-1	-	CASSQGTGTEAFF	TGTGCCAGCAGCCAAGGAACAGGGACTGAAGCTTTCTTT
TRBD2	TRBV15	TRBJ2-1	-	CATSRVAGGHNEQFF	TGTGCCACCAGCAGAGTGGCGGGGGGGCACAATGAGCAGTTCTTC
-	TRBV7-6	TRBJ1-1	-	CASSLVQGNTEAFF	TGTGCCAGCAGCTTAGTACAGGGGAACACTGAAGCTTTCTTT
TRBD2	TRBV7-3	TRBJ2-2	-	CASSLFPTSAWTGELFF	TGTGCCAGCAGCTTATTCCCGACTAGCGCGTGGACCGGGGAGCTGTTTTTT
TRBD1	TRBV7-2	TRBJ2-1	few	CASEQGPYNEQFF	TGTGCCAGCGAACAGGGGCCCTACAATGAGCAGTTCTTC
-	TRBV19	TRBJ1-2	-	CASSISVYGYTF	TGTGCCAGTAGTATATCGGTCTATGGCTACACCTTC
TRBD1	TRBV6-5	TRBJ1-2	-	CASSGQGDHYGYTF	TGTGCCAGCAGTGGCCAGGGGGATCACTATGGCTACACCTTC
TRBD2	TRBV9	TRBJ2-5	-	CASSASGGAKETQYF	TGTGCCAGCAGCGCTAGCGGGGGGGCAAAAGAGACCCAGTACTTC
-	TRBV7-3	TRBJ1-1	-	CASSLTGNTEAFF	TGTGCCAGCAGCTTAACTGGAAACACTGAAGCTTTCTTT
-	TRBV30	TRBJ2-3	-	CAWSTPYPTGTEGTQYF	TGTGCCTGGAGTACCCCGTACCCCACAGGTACGGAGGGTACGCAGTATTTT
-	TRBV6-5	TRBJ2-2	-	CASSYFRGGTGELFF	TGTGCCAGCAGTTACTTTCGCGGCGGCACGGGGGAGCTGTTTTTT
TRBD1	TRBV7-2	TRBJ2-7	-	CASSLNPGQGQYF	TGTGCCAGCAGCTTAAATCCGGGACAGGGCCAGTACTTC
-	TRBV10-3	TRBJ2-7	-	CAISEIGGTLEQYF	TGTGCCATCAGTGAGATAGGGGGGACGTTAGAGCAGTACTTC
TRBD2	TRBV5-3	TRBJ2-2	-	CARSIAGTSGGPNTGELFF	TGTGCCAGAAGCATAGCCGGGACTAGCGGGGGACCGAACACCGGGGAGCTGTTTTTT
-	TRBV5-4	TRBJ1-1	-	CASRSIDGNTEAFF	TGTGCCAGCAGATCGATCGACGGGAACACTGAAGCTTTCTTT
TRBD2	TRBV6-1	TRBJ2-7	-	CASSEVVGGGEQYF	TGTGCCAGCAGTGAAGTAGTGGGGGGGGGCGAGCAGTACTTC
-	TRBV11-2	TRBJ1-1	-	CASSLQGHSNTEAFF	TGTGCCAGCAGCTTACAGGGACACTCGAACACTGAAGCTTTCTTT
-	TRBV6-1	TRBJ2-7	-	CASSIVQGNSYEQYF	TGTGCCAGCAGTATAGTCCAGGGGAACTCCTACGAGCAGTACTTC
-	TRBV9	TRBJ2-7	-	CASSGGEGVGFYEQYF	TGTGCCAGCAGCGGGGGGGAAGGAGTGGGATTCTACGAGCAGTACTTC
TRBD1	TRBV6-6	TRBJ1-5	-	CASSRTGDSNQPQHF	TGTGCCAGCAGCAGAACAGGGGATAGCAATCAGCCCCAGCATTTT
-	TRBV18	TRBJ1-1	-	CASSPREGRTEAFF	TGTGCCAGCTCTCCCAGGGAGGGGAGGACTGAAGCTTTCTTT
-	TRBV4-2	TRBJ2-6	-	CASSQGSSGANVLTF	TGTGCCAGCAGCCAAGGGAGCTCTGGGGCCAACGTCCTGACTTTC
TRBD1	TRBV4-1	TRBJ2-7	-	CASSRTGQNYEQYF	TGCGCCAGCAGCCGAACGGGACAGAACTACGAGCAGTACTTC
-	TRBV30	TRBJ2-1	-	CAWSVAVGAYNEQFF	TGTGCCTGGAGTGTGGCCGTCGGGGCCTACAATGAGCAGTTCTTC
TRBD1	TRBV30	TRBJ1-6	few	CACDREGSPLHF	TGTGCCTGCGACAGGGAGGGTTCACCCCTCCACTTT
-	TRBV5-5	TRBJ2-5	-	CASSLGVGHQQETQYF	TGTGCCAGCAGCTTGGGGGTAGGACACCAGCAAGAGACCCAGTACTTC
-	TRBV6-5	TRBJ2-7	-	CASSYPLGTDSYEQYF	TGTGCCAGCAGTTACCCTCTCGGGACTGACTCCTACGAGCAGTACTTC
TRBD2	TRBV19	TRBJ2-1	-	CASSIYGSGDSYNEQFF	TGTGCCAGTAGTATATACGGTAGCGGGGACTCCTACAATGAGCAGTTCTTC
-	TRBV4-2	TRBJ1-5	-	CASSQDFANQPQHF	TGTGCCAGCAGCCAAGATTTCGCTAATCAGCCCCAGCATTTT
TRBD2	TRBV7-2	TRBJ2-5	-	CASSLDPRGGPETQYF	TGTGCCAGCAGCTTAGACCCGCGGGGGGGCCCGGAGACCCAGTACTTC
-	TRBV5-6	TRBJ2-7	-	CASRGMAYEQYF	TGTGCCAGCAGGGGTATGGCCTACGAGCAGTACTTC
TRBD1	TRBV27	TRBJ2-5	-	CASSLGRGTQETQYF	TGTGCCAGCAGTTTGGGCAGGGGGACCCAAGAGACCCAGTACTTC
TRBD1	TRBV5-1	TRBJ1-1	once	CASSPSGTANTEAFF	TGCGCCAGCAGCCCCAGCGGGACAGCGAACACTGAAGCTTTCTTT
-	TRBV29-1	TRBJ1-2	-	CSVVGRVSSVYGYTF	TGCAGCGTTGTCGGGCGGGTTTCCTCCGTCTATGGCTACACCTTC
TRBD1	TRBV7-6	TRBJ2-2	-	CASSLRTGVGELFF	TGTGCCAGCAGCCTTCGGACAGGGGTCGGGGAGCTGTTTTTT
-	TRBV5-1	TRBJ2-3	-	CASSKGGDTDTQYF	TGCGCCAGCTCAAAAGGGGGAGACACAGATACGCAGTATTTT
-	TRBV5-6	TRBJ2-1	once	CASSLDVGGINNEQFF	TGTGCCAGCAGCTTGGATGTCGGGGGCATCAACAATGAGCAGTTCTTC
-	TRBV28	TRBJ2-1	few	CASSQLGVASSYNEQFF	TGTGCCAGCAGCCAGTTGGGCGTCGCCAGCTCCTACAATGAGCAGTTCTTC
-	TRBV5-4	TRBJ2-1	-	CASSRGGPYYNEQFF	TGTGCCAGCAGCCGTGGGGGACCCTACTACAATGAGCAGTTCTTC
TRBD1	TRBV28	TRBJ2-1	-	CASGDRGAHNEQFF	TGTGCCAGCGGGGACAGGGGCGCCCACAATGAGCAGTTCTTC
-	TRBV30	TRBJ1-1	-	CAWSVQMNTEAFF	TGTGCCTGGAGTGTACAGATGAACACTGAAGCTTTCTTT
-	TRBV4-2	TRBJ1-2	-	CASSQNAGRQLHYGYTF	TGTGCCAGCAGCCAAAACGCCGGACGACAGTTACATTATGGCTACACCTTC
-	TRBV25-1	TRBJ2-3	-	CAIMARNTDTQYF	TGTGCCATTATGGCCCGGAACACAGATACGCAGTATTTT
-	TRBV5-4	TRBJ2-3	-	CASSLEWSDTQYF	TGTGCCAGCAGCCTTGAATGGTCAGATACGCAGTATTTT
TRBD1	TRBV12-5	TRBJ1-2	-	CASGLGGQARMRGYTF	TGTGCTAGTGGTTTGGGGGGACAGGCTCGGATGCGTGGCTACACCTTC
TRBD1	TRBV5-8	TRBJ2-5	once	CASSLKRTGGETQYF	TGTGCCAGCAGCTTGAAGAGGACAGGGGGAGAGACCCAGTACTTC